The rows below give T cell receptor beta chains drawn from one sample of a study of regulatory T cells in long-lasting Graves disease. TCRdb re-derived calls from the multiplex PCR reads in MiXCR, one entry per CDR3 protein. The table includes 400,000 to 450,000 distinct CDR3 sequences, about a sixth detected once. These data were also filed under a second study, of T cells in Graves' hyperthyroidism and ophthalmopathy.

The material was peripheral blood mononuclear cells (PBMCs), obtained at new diagnosis, from a patient treated with antithyroid drugs. The receptors derive from a woman between 25 and 40 years old with Graves disease. Each CDR3 is given with its conserved first and last residue. A D gene is named only where the DNA matches it firmly. Rows may omit the clone size; those that give it use once, few, many or a size class.

v_call	d_call	clone_size	j_call	cdr3_nt	cdr3_aa
TRBV28	-	many	TRBJ2-7	TGTGCCAGCAGTTCCCTCAGGGGCAAGAACATCTACGAGCAGTACTTC	CASSSLRGKNIYEQYF
TRBV7-2	-	many	TRBJ2-7	TGTGCCAGCAGCCGGACCAGAGAGCAGTACTTC	CASSRTREQYF
TRBV10-2	TRBD1	many	TRBJ2-5	TGCGCCAGCAGTGGCCCGGACAGGGCGTACCAAGAGACCCAGTACTTC	CASSGPDRAYQETQYF
TRBV12-3/TRBV12-4	-	few	TRBJ1-1	TGTGCCAGTTCCGGGACAACGAACACTGAAGCTTTCTTT	CASSGTTNTEAFF
TRBV28	-	many	TRBJ1-2	TGTGCAAGCGGGAGGGGGAGAGGAGATGGCTACACCTTC	CASGRGRGDGYTF
TRBV11-2	-	many	TRBJ1-1	TGTGCCAGCAGCTCCGGCAGGGTCACTGAAGCTTTCTTT	CASSSGRVTEAFF
TRBV7-2	-	many	TRBJ2-7	TGTGCCAGCAGCTCGCGGGACGGAAAGAGCTCCTACGAGCAGTACTTC	CASSSRDGKSSYEQYF
TRBV19	-	many	TRBJ1-2	TGTGCCAGTAGTATGGGGGCGCTCAACTATGGCTACACCTTC	CASSMGALNYGYTF
TRBV6-1	TRBD1	many	TRBJ2-7	TGTGCCAGCAAACCGGGACAGGGGTCCTACGAGCAGTACTTC	CASKPGQGSYEQYF
TRBV6-1	TRBD1	few	TRBJ2-1	TGTGCCAGTTGGGACAGGGACAATGAGCAGTTCTTC	CASWDRDNEQFF
TRBV20-1	TRBD2	many	TRBJ2-4	TGCAGTGCTAGCGCCGGGAGGGTGGCCAAAAACATTCAGTACTTC	CSASAGRVAKNIQYF
TRBV5-1	-	many	TRBJ2-1	TGCGCCAGCAGCTACGGGGACGGGTTGAGCTCCTACAATGAGCAGTTCTTC	CASSYGDGLSSYNEQFF
TRBV15	-	-	TRBJ2-3	TGTGCCACTCAGAGGGGGGATAGCACAGATACGCAGTATTTT	CATQRGDSTDTQYF
TRBV20-1	-	many	TRBJ2-1	TGCAGTGCTAACCCTCCAGGGCGCGTCTACAATAAGCAGTTCTTC	CSANPPGRVYNKQFF
TRBV20-1	-	once	TRBJ2-2	TGCAGTGCTAGAGATTATTTTGCGAACACCGGGGAGCTGTTTTTT	CSARDYFANTGELFF
TRBV7-2	-	many	TRBJ1-3	TGTGCCAGCAGCTCCTTGGACAGCGGAAACACCATATATTTT	CASSSLDSGNTIYF
TRBV25-1	-	-	TRBJ1-1	TGTGCCAGCAGTAGCTTGGGGATAGGCACTGAAGCTTTCTTT	CASSSLGIGTEAFF
TRBV15	-	-	TRBJ1-4	TGTGCCACGAGCGGGGTGGCGGGGACCGATGAAAAACTGTTTTTT	CATSGVAGTDEKLFF
TRBV18	TRBD2	many	TRBJ2-1	TGTGCCAGCTCACCACCACGGACTAGCGAATCCTACAATGAGCAGTTCTTC	CASSPPRTSESYNEQFF
TRBV28	TRBD1	many	TRBJ2-5	TGTGCCAGCAGTTTAGAACGACAGGGTTCAGAGACCCAGTACTTC	CASSLERQGSETQYF
TRBV11-2	TRBD2	-	TRBJ2-5	TGTGCCAGCAGCCTTGGAGCGGGGTTCCAAGAGACCCAGTACTTC	CASSLGAGFQETQYF
TRBV11-2	-	many	TRBJ1-1	TGTGCCAGCAGCTTACGACAGGCCGATGAAGCTTTCTTT	CASSLRQADEAFF
TRBV20-1	-	-	TRBJ1-6	TGCAGTGCTAGAGTTTCGCGGTGGAGTCGGGGGTTTTATAATTCACCCCTCCACTTT	CSARVSRWSRGFYNSPLHF
TRBV7-3	-	many	TRBJ2-6	TGTGCCAGCAGCCTCGACTCTGGGGCCAACGTCCTGACTTTC	CASSLDSGANVLTF
TRBV20-1	TRBD1	many	TRBJ2-7	TGCAGTGCTAGAGGGGTCGCGACAGGGGGTCTCGCCTACGAGCAGTACTTC	CSARGVATGGLAYEQYF
TRBV7-9	TRBD2	many	TRBJ2-1	TGTGCCAGCAGCTTGGGAGCGGGACCTCCCTACAATGAGCAGTTCTTC	CASSLGAGPPYNEQFF
TRBV13	TRBD2	many	TRBJ2-3	TGTGCCAGCAGCCCAGATGGTGGGAGGGGCACAGATACGCAGTATTTT	CASSPDGGRGTDTQYF
TRBV20-1	-	many	TRBJ1-2	TGCAGTGCTAGGAACGGACAGACCCTTGGTGGCTACACCTTC	CSARNGQTLGGYTF
TRBV7-9	-	many	TRBJ2-1	TGTGCCAGCAGCCTCCGGGACCCCAAGGTGTCCGACAATGAGCAGTTCTTC	CASSLRDPKVSDNEQFF
TRBV15	-	many	TRBJ2-7	TGTGCCACCAGCAGAGATCGAGGGGCCGAGCAGTACTTC	CATSRDRGAEQYF
TRBV27	TRBD2	-	TRBJ2-2	TGTGCCAGCAGCCTTTTTAGCGGGAGTAACACCGGGGAGCTGTTTTTT	CASSLFSGSNTGELFF
TRBV5-5	TRBD1	-	TRBJ2-1	TGTGCCAGCAGCCCAGACAGGGTCGGCTACAATGAGCAGTTCTTC	CASSPDRVGYNEQFF
TRBV30	TRBD1	many	TRBJ1-6	TGTGCCTGGAGATGGGACAGGGGTGGGAATTCACCCCTCCACTTT	CAWRWDRGGNSPLHF
TRBV29-1	-	few	TRBJ2-6	TGCAGCGTACGGGCAGGGCAGCCGACTGGGGCCAACGTCCTGACTTTC	CSVRAGQPTGANVLTF
TRBV10-3	-	-	TRBJ1-5	TGTGCCATCAGTGAGGTAGGTCAGCCCCAGCATTTT	CAISEVGQPQHF
TRBV7-9	-	few	TRBJ2-1	TGTGCCAGCAGAATTGGGTCTGGAAGCTACAATGAGCAGTTCTTC	CASRIGSGSYNEQFF
TRBV4-2	TRBD2	-	TRBJ2-7	TGTGCCAGCAGCCAAGGGCCTAGCGGGAGTAACGAGCAGTACTTC	CASSQGPSGSNEQYF
TRBV7-9	-	many	TRBJ1-1	TGTGCCAGCAGCTTAGGGGCAACGAACACTGAAGCTTTCTTT	CASSLGATNTEAFF
TRBV9	-	-	TRBJ2-1	TGTGCCAGCTCCTTACTAGTAGGATCGTACAATGAGCAGTTCTTC	CASSLLVGSYNEQFF
TRBV7-2	-	-	TRBJ2-7	TGTGCCAGCAGGACCGGGCCGGGACATTCCAACGAGCAGTACTTC	CASRTGPGHSNEQYF
TRBV3-1	-	many	TRBJ2-3	TGTGCCAGCAGCCAAGGGACGAGGAAGTATTTT	CASSQGTRKYF
TRBV3-1	TRBD2	many	TRBJ2-1	TGTGCCAGCAGCCACAGGGCGGGAGGACCCTCGTACAATGAGCAGTTCTTC	CASSHRAGGPSYNEQFF
TRBV19	TRBD1	many	TRBJ1-1	TGTGCCAGTAGTACGGGACAGGTTGAAGCTTTCTTT	CASSTGQVEAFF
TRBV5-4	-	-	TRBJ2-1	TGTGCCAGCAACGCCCAGAGCCCCTACAATGAGCAGTTCTTC	CASNAQSPYNEQFF
TRBV20-1	TRBD1	many	TRBJ1-2	TGCAGTGCTATCATGGGCACAGGGGATTGGGGCTACACCTTC	CSAIMGTGDWGYTF
TRBV29-1	TRBD2	many	TRBJ2-1	TGCAGCGTTGAAACTCTAGCGGGAAGTGATGAGCAGTTCTTC	CSVETLAGSDEQFF
TRBV7-8	-	few	TRBJ2-5	TGTGCCAGCAGCTTAGGATGGGGACCCCGAGAGACCCAGTACTTC	CASSLGWGPRETQYF
TRBV6-1	TRBD2	many	TRBJ2-3	TGTGCCAGCACCCCGGGACTAGCGGGAGGGCCCCTGACGCAGTATTTT	CASTPGLAGGPLTQYF
TRBV6-5	-	many	TRBJ1-1	TGTGCCAGCAGTTACTCGATCGCCCGGTGGAACACTGAAGCTTTCTTT	CASSYSIARWNTEAFF
TRBV9	-	few	TRBJ2-7	TGTGCCAGCAGCGTAGATGAAGGAGGGTACGAGCAGTACTTC	CASSVDEGGYEQYF
TRBV20-1	TRBD2	many	TRBJ2-7	TGCAGTGTCGCGGGTAGCGGGACCTACGAGCAGTACTTC	CSVAGSGTYEQYF
TRBV5-1	-	few	TRBJ2-3	TGCGCCAGCAGCTTGGGCGGGATTTTAGATACGCAGTATTTT	CASSLGGILDTQYF
TRBV18	-	many	TRBJ2-1	TGTGCCAGCTCACCACTGTCTGGGACCAATTACAATGAGCAGTTCTTC	CASSPLSGTNYNEQFF
TRBV18	-	-	TRBJ2-2	TGTGCCAGCTCACCCGTGGGGAAGCTGTTTTTT	CASSPVGKLFF
TRBV7-9	-	many	TRBJ2-7	TGTGCCAGCAGCTTATCACAGGGAACTGACGAGCAGTACTTC	CASSLSQGTDEQYF
TRBV6-1	-	many	TRBJ1-4	TGTGCCAGCAGTGAAGCGAGAGAAAAACTGTTTTTT	CASSEAREKLFF
TRBV27	-	many	TRBJ1-3	TGTGCCAGCAGTTTTAAACCCCCCTGGCTGACAGCCGGCTTCTCTGGAAACACCATATATTTT	CASSFKPPWLTAGFSGNTIYF